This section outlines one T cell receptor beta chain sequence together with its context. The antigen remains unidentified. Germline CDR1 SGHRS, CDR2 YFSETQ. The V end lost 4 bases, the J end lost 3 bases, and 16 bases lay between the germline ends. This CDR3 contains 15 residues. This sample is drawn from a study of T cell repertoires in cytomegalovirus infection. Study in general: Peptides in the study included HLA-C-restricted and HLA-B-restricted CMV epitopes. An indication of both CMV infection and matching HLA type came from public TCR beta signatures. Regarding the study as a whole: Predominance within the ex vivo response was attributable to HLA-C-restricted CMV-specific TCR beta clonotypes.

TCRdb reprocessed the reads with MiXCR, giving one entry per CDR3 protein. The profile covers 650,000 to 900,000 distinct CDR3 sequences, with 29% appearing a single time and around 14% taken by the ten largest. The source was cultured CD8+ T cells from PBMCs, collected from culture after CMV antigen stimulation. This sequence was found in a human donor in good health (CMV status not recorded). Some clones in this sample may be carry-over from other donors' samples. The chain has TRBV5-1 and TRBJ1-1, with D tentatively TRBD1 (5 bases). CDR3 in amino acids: CASSGRAGVDTEAFF. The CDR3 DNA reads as TGCGCCAGCAGCGGCCGAGCGGGGGTGGACACTGAAGCTTTCTTT.